This note documents a single T cell receptor beta chain sequence. The antigen remains unidentified. The data were taken from a study of CXCR3-negative and CXCR3-positive naive CD8 T cells. Study conclusions and caveats: TRB CDR3 hydrophobicity was greater in CXCR3-positive naive cells than in CXCR3-negative naive cells. TRBV-TRBJ usage was similar across naive CXCR3 subsets but distinct in memory cells. Diversity was high in both naive subsets and much lower in memory cells.

Through 5' RACE with UMI labels, the TRB cDNA libraries were prepared. For each CDR3 protein, TCRdb gives one entry from its re-call of the 5' RACE reads, without DNA. The sample table sets out approximately 90,000 distinct CDR3 sequences. Germline CDR1 and CDR2: MGHRA and YSYEKL. The CDR3 loop spans 13 amino acids. Material for sequencing was naive CXCR3+ CD8+ T cells from blood. Subset reported: CD45RO-CCR7+CD27+CD95- naive CD8+ T cells expressing CXCR3 (TNR3+). V and J are TRBV4-1 and TRBJ2-1; TCRdb lists TRBD2, though no DNA is available to test this call. The receptor was isolated from a human donor in good health. Some clones in this sample may be carry-over from other donors' samples. CDR3 sequence: CASSPVGYNEQFF.